This is a list of T cell receptor beta chains from one sample in a study of T cells in Graves' hyperthyroidism and ophthalmopathy. TCRdb reprocessed the multiplex PCR reads with MiXCR, giving one entry per CDR3 protein. The sample consists of 550,000 to 700,000 distinct CDR3 sequences, around 42% of them appearing once. What was sequenced was peripheral blood or thyroid tissue (not recorded which). The receptors were gathered from an adult woman with Graves' disease, either hyperthyroidism or ophthalmopathy (not recorded which). Each CDR3 is given with its conserved first and last residue. Each record gives: D gene, clone size, J gene, V gene, CDR3 DNA, CDR3 protein. The D gene is left open where the match is weak. Only some rows state a clone size, as once, few, many or a class for expanded clones.

d_gene: -; abundance: many; j_gene: TRBJ2-2; v_gene: TRBV20-1; CDR3nt: TGCAGTGCTAAAGGGACGTCCGGGGACACCGGGGAGCTGTTTTTT; CDR3aa: CSAKGTSGDTGELFF
d_gene: TRBD2; abundance: few; j_gene: TRBJ2-7; v_gene: TRBV20-1; CDR3nt: TGCAGTGCGAGCCTTGGGACTAGGCTGGAGCAGTACTTC; CDR3aa: CSASLGTRLEQYF
d_gene: -; abundance: once; j_gene: TRBJ2-6; v_gene: TRBV19; CDR3nt: TGTGCCAGCATTAGCGGCCTGACTTTC; CDR3aa: CASISGLTF
d_gene: -; abundance: many; j_gene: TRBJ1-5; v_gene: TRBV3-1; CDR3nt: TGTGCCAGCAGCCAAGATCTGGTAAATCAGCCCCAGCATTTT; CDR3aa: CASSQDLVNQPQHF
d_gene: -; abundance: many; j_gene: TRBJ2-2; v_gene: TRBV6-1; CDR3nt: TGTGCCAGCAGTGTACTAGAGGCCGGGGAGCTGTTTTTT; CDR3aa: CASSVLEAGELFF
d_gene: TRBD1; abundance: -; j_gene: TRBJ1-5; v_gene: TRBV2; CDR3nt: TGTGCCAGCAGCGAAGGACAGGGACGAAAGCCCCAGCATTTT; CDR3aa: CASSEGQGRKPQHF
d_gene: TRBD2; abundance: many; j_gene: TRBJ2-2; v_gene: TRBV12-3/TRBV12-4; CDR3nt: TGTGCCAGCAGTTTCGTGAGCGGGGCGAACACCGGGGAGCTGTTTTTT; CDR3aa: CASSFVSGANTGELFF
d_gene: -; abundance: many; j_gene: TRBJ1-5; v_gene: TRBV20-1; CDR3nt: TGCAGTGCTGGCCGAAGCAATCAGCCCCAGCATTTT; CDR3aa: CSAGRSNQPQHF
d_gene: -; abundance: many; j_gene: TRBJ1-2; v_gene: TRBV5-1; CDR3nt: TGCGCCAGCAGCTTGGTCCCGGGGGGTGGCTACACCTTC; CDR3aa: CASSLVPGGGYTF
d_gene: TRBD2; abundance: -; j_gene: TRBJ2-5; v_gene: TRBV5-1; CDR3nt: TGCGCCAGCCGGACGGGACTAGCGGGTCCCCAGTACTTC; CDR3aa: CASRTGLAGPQYF
d_gene: -; abundance: -; j_gene: TRBJ1-2; v_gene: TRBV20-1; CDR3nt: TGCAGTGCTAAGGCCGGGACCGTCTATGGCTACACCTTC; CDR3aa: CSAKAGTVYGYTF
d_gene: -; abundance: -; j_gene: TRBJ2-7; v_gene: TRBV19; CDR3nt: TGTGCCAGTAGTCCCCGGGCAGGTGAGGCCTACGAGCAGTACTTC; CDR3aa: CASSPRAGEAYEQYF
d_gene: -; abundance: many; j_gene: TRBJ1-1; v_gene: TRBV5-1; CDR3nt: TGCGCCAGCAGCTTGTTTTTCGTAGAGCCCGACACTGAAGCTTTCTTT; CDR3aa: CASSLFFVEPDTEAFF
d_gene: -; abundance: -; j_gene: TRBJ2-6; v_gene: TRBV20-1; CDR3nt: TGCAGTGCCCGATCGAACACCGGGGCCAACGTCCTGACTTTC; CDR3aa: CSARSNTGANVLTF
d_gene: -; abundance: few; j_gene: TRBJ1-1; v_gene: TRBV7-2; CDR3nt: TGTGCCAGCAGCTTGGGGCCATCAATGAGCACTGAAGCTTTCTTT; CDR3aa: CASSLGPSMSTEAFF
d_gene: -; abundance: few; j_gene: TRBJ1-3; v_gene: TRBV29-1; CDR3nt: TGCAGCGTCCCCGTCGGAAACACCATATATTTT; CDR3aa: CSVPVGNTIYF
d_gene: -; abundance: many; j_gene: TRBJ1-5; v_gene: TRBV4-1; CDR3nt: TGCGCCAGCCCCGTCGGGTCTAATCAGCCCCAGCATTTT; CDR3aa: CASPVGSNQPQHF
d_gene: -; abundance: -; j_gene: TRBJ1-4; v_gene: TRBV29-1; CDR3nt: TGCAGCGTTGTAGCTAATGAAAAACTGTTTTTT; CDR3aa: CSVVANEKLFF
d_gene: TRBD1; abundance: -; j_gene: TRBJ1-5; v_gene: TRBV6-5; CDR3nt: TGTGCCAGCAGTTCGGGACCTACAGGGGGCGATCAGCCCCAGCATTTT; CDR3aa: CASSSGPTGGDQPQHF
d_gene: -; abundance: many; j_gene: TRBJ1-6; v_gene: TRBV5-1; CDR3nt: TGCGCCAGCAGCCTCCCGACGCCAGGGACAAGCTCACCCCTCCACTTT; CDR3aa: CASSLPTPGTSSPLHF
d_gene: -; abundance: many; j_gene: TRBJ2-5; v_gene: TRBV24-1; CDR3nt: TGTACCACCAGTGATTCACCGAACGAGAGAGAGACCCAGTACTTC; CDR3aa: CTTSDSPNERETQYF
d_gene: TRBD2; abundance: -; j_gene: TRBJ2-5; v_gene: TRBV12-3/TRBV12-4; CDR3nt: TGTGCCAGCAGTTTACGACCGGTGGGGACTAGTGGGGAAGAGACCCAGTACTTC; CDR3aa: CASSLRPVGTSGEETQYF
d_gene: -; abundance: -; j_gene: TRBJ2-7; v_gene: TRBV7-9; CDR3nt: TGTGCCAGCAGCACCGGCGGCTCCAACGAGCAGAACTTC; CDR3aa: CASSTGGSNEQNF
d_gene: -; abundance: once; j_gene: TRBJ2-7; v_gene: TRBV6-6; CDR3nt: TGTGCCAGCAGCCCCGGGGTAAACGAGCAGTACTTC; CDR3aa: CASSPGVNEQYF
d_gene: TRBD1; abundance: many; j_gene: TRBJ1-5; v_gene: TRBV4-2; CDR3nt: TGTGCCAGCAGCCAAGAGGGTTTGAGACAGGGGATTAGCAATCAGCCCCAGCATTTT; CDR3aa: CASSQEGLRQGISNQPQHF
d_gene: TRBD1; abundance: -; j_gene: TRBJ1-2; v_gene: TRBV6-6; CDR3nt: TGTGCCAGCAGGGGGCATGGGACAGGGAACGGCTACACCTTC; CDR3aa: CASRGHGTGNGYTF
d_gene: -; abundance: once; j_gene: TRBJ1-5; v_gene: TRBV10-3; CDR3nt: TGTGCCATCAGTGTGTCACTTGGGGGTGTTGGCAATCAGCCCCAGCATTTT; CDR3aa: CAISVSLGGVGNQPQHF
d_gene: TRBD2; abundance: many; j_gene: TRBJ2-7; v_gene: TRBV5-8; CDR3nt: TGTGCCAGCAGCTCGATGACTAGCGGGAGCTCCTACGAGCAGTACTTC; CDR3aa: CASSSMTSGSSYEQYF
d_gene: -; abundance: few; j_gene: TRBJ1-5; v_gene: TRBV9; CDR3nt: TGTGCCAGCAGCGTAGGACCCCAAAATCAGCCCCAGCATTTT; CDR3aa: CASSVGPQNQPQHF
d_gene: TRBD2; abundance: many; j_gene: TRBJ2-2; v_gene: TRBV7-9; CDR3nt: TGTGCCAGCAGCTTAGGACTAGCGGGAGCTTTCGGGGAGCTGTTTTTT; CDR3aa: CASSLGLAGAFGELFF
d_gene: TRBD2; abundance: -; j_gene: TRBJ2-7; v_gene: TRBV27; CDR3nt: TGTGCCAGCAGTTTCAGGACTAGCGGCCGTGGGGAGCAGTACTTC; CDR3aa: CASSFRTSGRGEQYF
d_gene: TRBD1; abundance: -; j_gene: TRBJ1-1; v_gene: TRBV7-9; CDR3nt: TGTGTCAGCAGCCCCAGACAGGGTATGAACACTGAAGCTTTCTTT; CDR3aa: CVSSPRQGMNTEAFF
d_gene: TRBD1; abundance: -; j_gene: TRBJ1-1; v_gene: TRBV20-1; CDR3nt: TGCAGTGCTAGGTATAGCGGGACAGGGGAAGGGGAAGCTTTCTTT; CDR3aa: CSARYSGTGEGEAFF
d_gene: -; abundance: many; j_gene: TRBJ2-5; v_gene: TRBV11-2; CDR3nt: TGTGCCAGCAGCTTCGACAGACAAGAGACCCAGTACTTC; CDR3aa: CASSFDRQETQYF
d_gene: TRBD2; abundance: -; j_gene: TRBJ2-7; v_gene: TRBV2; CDR3nt: TGTGCCAGCCGCGGACTAGCGGGAGGGCGTCCCGAGCAGTACTTC; CDR3aa: CASRGLAGGRPEQYF
d_gene: -; abundance: many; j_gene: TRBJ2-2; v_gene: TRBV7-9; CDR3nt: TGTGCCAGCAGGCCAAACCGGGACGGGGAGCTGTTTTTT; CDR3aa: CASRPNRDGELFF
d_gene: TRBD1; abundance: -; j_gene: TRBJ2-5; v_gene: TRBV20-1; CDR3nt: TGCAGTGCTAGCGGGTGGACAGGATTTCAGCCCCAGTACTTC; CDR3aa: CSASGWTGFQPQYF
d_gene: TRBD2; abundance: -; j_gene: TRBJ2-3; v_gene: TRBV4-2; CDR3nt: TGTGCCAGCAGCTTGGGACTAGCGACAGGTATGCAGTATTTT; CDR3aa: CASSLGLATGMQYF
d_gene: -; abundance: -; j_gene: TRBJ2-7; v_gene: TRBV9; CDR3nt: TGTGCCAGCAGCGTAGGTTCCCGGGGCGAGCAGTACTTC; CDR3aa: CASSVGSRGEQYF
d_gene: TRBD1; abundance: many; j_gene: TRBJ1-6; v_gene: TRBV5-1; CDR3nt: TGCGCCAGCAGCTTCGGGACAGGGGATAATTCACCCCTCCACTTT; CDR3aa: CASSFGTGDNSPLHF
d_gene: -; abundance: once; j_gene: TRBJ1-1; v_gene: TRBV10-3; CDR3nt: TGTGCCATCAGTTTACTACAGGGTTCGGAAACTGAAGCTTTCTTT; CDR3aa: CAISLLQGSETEAFF
d_gene: TRBD1; abundance: many; j_gene: TRBJ2-5; v_gene: TRBV11-2; CDR3nt: TGTGCCAGCAGCTTGCGACAGGGAGATAGCGAGACCCAGTACTTC; CDR3aa: CASSLRQGDSETQYF
d_gene: TRBD2; abundance: -; j_gene: TRBJ2-7; v_gene: TRBV29-1; CDR3nt: TGCAGCGTTGCGACTAGCGGGAGTCAGGGGCAGTACTTC; CDR3aa: CSVATSGSQGQYF
d_gene: -; abundance: many; j_gene: TRBJ2-2; v_gene: TRBV7-9; CDR3nt: TGTGCCAGCCCCTCCACCGGGGAGCTGTTTTTT; CDR3aa: CASPSTGELFF
d_gene: -; abundance: -; j_gene: TRBJ1-1; v_gene: TRBV2; CDR3nt: TGTGCCAGCAGTGATGTCGGGCAGGGAGAAGTCACTGAAGCTTTCTTT; CDR3aa: CASSDVGQGEVTEAFF
d_gene: TRBD2; abundance: -; j_gene: TRBJ2-7; v_gene: TRBV6-4; CDR3nt: TGTGCCAGCAGGACCGGGGGGGTAAAGCAGTACTTC; CDR3aa: CASRTGGVKQYF
d_gene: -; abundance: many; j_gene: TRBJ2-5; v_gene: TRBV5-5; CDR3nt: TGTGCCAGCAGCTTTAGAGGGTACCAAGAGACCCAGTACTTC; CDR3aa: CASSFRGYQETQYF